The present entry profiles one T cell receptor beta chain with its context. As originally analysed: Estimation of nucleated cell counts relied on the amplification of reference gene primers. Libraries were prepared by immunoSEQ multiplex PCR; TCRdb keeps only in-frame clonotypes and omits some of them. D and trimming were read from the DNA, whereas the V and J calls and clone size are those reported in that table. The sample lists roughly 43,000 clones, around 83% occurring once. This specimen comes from a study of blood T cell repertoires in COVID-19. Across the whole study: Acute and convalescent COVID-19 specimens originated in the United States, Italy and Spain. PBMCs, B-cell-depleted T cells, or T cells were the source of the cDNA or gDNA that made up the material.

The sequencing sample was made of peripheral blood. This TCR came from an elderly woman with acute or convalescent COVID-19.

In DNA, the CDR3 is TGTGCCATCAGTCCTGACCTGGCCAGGGGGTCCTACGAGCAGTACTTC. This sequence encodes CAISPDLARGSYEQYF. V usage is TRBV10-3 and J usage is TRBJ2-7; the match to TRBD1 covers 7 bases. Germline assignment: CDR1 ENHRY and CDR2 SYGVKD. This CDR3 is built from 16 residues. Losses at the gene ends were 5 bases for V and 1 base for J; bases not matched to a gene: 11.